These T cell receptor beta chains were read from a single sample in a study of control samples from healthy donors and cancer patients. The assay was immunoSEQ multiplex PCR, and TCRdb's table has in-frame clones only and misses some. This table holds 150,000 to 190,000 clones, roughly 92% found once. Input material: blood. All receptors come from a man aged 45-60 years in good health. Both conserved end residues are part of each CDR3. Fields, in order: clone size, J gene, V gene, D gene, CDR3 protein, CDR3 DNA. The D gene is left open where the match is weak. Clone sizes are given selectively: once, few, many, or a class where the clone is expanded.

NA,TRBJ1-4,TRBV28,NA,CASSGRDLNEKLFF,TGTGCCAGCAGTGGGCGGGACCTTAATGAAAAACTGTTTTTT
NA,TRBJ2-2,TRBV2,TRBD2,CASSTLAGANTGELFF,TGTGCCAGCAGTACCCTGGCGGGGGCGAACACCGGGGAGCTGTTTTTT
NA,TRBJ2-1,TRBV7-3,NA,CASSLVPGNDPDEQFF,TGTGCCAGCAGCTTAGTCCCGGGAAACGACCCTGATGAGCAGTTCTTC
few,TRBJ1-2,TRBV7-6,NA,CASSPTGNYGYTF,TGTGCCAGCAGCCCTACAGGGAACTATGGCTACACCTTC
NA,TRBJ2-3,TRBV7-9,NA,CASTWQARATTDTQYF,TGTGCCAGCACTTGGCAGGCTAGGGCCACGACAGATACGCAGTATTTT
once,TRBJ2-1,TRBV3-1/TRBV3-2,TRBD2,CASSQGGGSGDEQFF,TGTGCCAGCAGCCAAGGGGGCGGGAGTGGAGATGAGCAGTTCTTC
NA,TRBJ2-3,TRBV5-1,NA,CASRSTDTQYF,TGCGCCAGCCGCAGCACAGATACGCAGTATTTT
once,TRBJ2-3,TRBV6-4,TRBD2,CASSGAGEGGTDTQYF,TGTGCCAGCAGTGGAGCGGGAGAGGGAGGCACAGATACGCAGTATTTT
NA,TRBJ2-3,TRBV15,TRBD1,CATSAGGSGSDTQYF,TGTGCCACCAGCGCAGGGGGCAGCGGGTCAGATACGCAGTATTTT
NA,TRBJ1-5,TRBV29-1,NA,CSVVFGESNQPQHF,TGCAGCGTTGTGTTCGGGGAGAGCAATCAGCCCCAGCATTTT
NA,TRBJ2-2,TRBV9,NA,CASSAGVTGELFF,TGTGCCAGCAGCGCTGGGGTAACCGGGGAGCTGTTTTTT
once,TRBJ1-2,TRBV28,NA,CASSLAAGGNGYTF,TGTGCCAGCAGCCTCGCCGCTGGGGGTAACGGCTACACCTTC
NA,TRBJ2-7,TRBV11-2,NA,CASSSSSSAHYEQYF,TGTGCCAGCAGCTCTTCCTCTAGCGCACACTACGAGCAGTACTTC
NA,TRBJ2-6,TRBV3-1/TRBV3-2,NA,CASSPFQSSGANVLTF,TGTGCCAGCAGCCCCTTTCAATCATCTGGGGCCAACGTCCTGACTTTC
NA,TRBJ2-1,TRBV5-1,TRBD2,CASRAGLAGNNEQFF,TGCGCCAGCCGGGCGGGACTAGCGGGAAACAATGAGCAGTTCTTC
few,TRBJ1-4,TRBV7-2,NA,CASSLEEGEKLFF,TGTGCCAGCAGCCTGGAGGAGGGAGAAAAACTGTTTTTT
NA,TRBJ1-1,TRBV6-1,NA,CASSDLGKEAFF,TGTGCCAGCAGTGATCTCGGGAAGGAAGCTTTCTTT
NA,TRBJ2-1,TRBV6-1,TRBD2,CASSDRGTSGSGEQFF,TGTGCCAGCAGTGACAGGGGGACTAGCGGGAGTGGTGAGCAGTTCTTC
NA,TRBJ2-3,TRBV4-1,TRBD1,CASSQRTRTGTGGADTQYF,TGCGCCAGCAGCCAACGAACCCGGACCGGGACAGGGGGCGCAGATACGCAGTATTTT
NA,TRBJ1-2,TRBV28,NA,CASRGRQGPYYGYTF,TGTGCCAGCAGGGGGCGTCAGGGGCCGTACTATGGCTACACCTTC